Listed below are T cell receptor beta chains from one sample, sequenced in a study of T cells in Graves' hyperthyroidism and ophthalmopathy. In TCRdb, the multiplex PCR reads were re-called with MiXCR into one record per CDR3 protein. The repertoire holds 550,000 to 650,000 distinct CDR3 sequences, 14% seen once, with 14% in the top ten. The sample comprised blood. The receptors derive from a middle-aged woman with Graves' hyperthyroidism. Each CDR3 is given with its conserved first and last residue. D genes are given only for firm matches. Expanded clones are given a class, and other clones once, few, many or no size at all.

TRBV18	many	TRBJ2-7	.	CASSLISGESGEQYF	TGTGCCAGCTCACTAATCTCAGGGGAGAGCGGCGAGCAGTACTTC
TRBV7-2	.	TRBJ2-5	TRBD1	CASSPPGQGARGETQYF	TGTGCCAGCAGCCCCCCAGGACAGGGGGCGAGGGGAGAGACCCAGTACTTC
TRBV18	many	TRBJ2-1	TRBD2	CASSPSAGTRYNEQFF	TGTGCCAGCTCACCGTCGGCCGGGACTAGATACAATGAGCAGTTCTTC
TRBV27	.	TRBJ1-1	TRBD1	CASSQTGQDLPLGTEAFF	TGTGCCAGCAGCCAGACGGGACAGGACTTGCCCTTGGGCACTGAAGCTTTCTTT
TRBV20-1	many	TRBJ2-2	.	CSASTLGGANTGELFF	TGCAGTGCTAGTACCCTGGGAGGAGCGAACACCGGGGAGCTGTTTTTT
TRBV12-3/TRBV12-4	many	TRBJ1-1	.	CASTKSQASTEAFF	TGTGCCAGCACCAAGTCGCAGGCCAGCACTGAAGCTTTCTTT
TRBV7-8	many	TRBJ1-1	.	CASNRMGLDSPEAFF	TGTGCCAGCAATAGAATGGGGCTCGATTCACCTGAAGCTTTCTTT
TRBV20-1	many	TRBJ2-1	TRBD2	CSARAASGINEQFF	TGCAGTGCCCGAGCGGCTAGCGGGATCAATGAGCAGTTCTTC
TRBV7-9	.	TRBJ2-1	.	CASSRGTGQSSYNEQFF	TGTGCCAGCAGCCGGGGGACTGGTCAGAGCTCCTACAATGAGCAGTTCTTC
TRBV3-1	many	TRBJ2-5	.	CASSQRQGLETQYF	TGTGCCAGCAGCCAACGTCAGGGTTTGGAGACCCAGTACTTC
TRBV6-1	.	TRBJ1-1	.	CASRTAMNTGAFF	TGTGCCAGCAGAACAGCCATGAACACTGGAGCTTTCTTT
TRBV6-1	many	TRBJ2-3	.	CASSEQVLETDTQYF	TGTGCCAGCAGTGAACAGGTTCTAGAAACGGATACGCAGTATTTT
TRBV27	many	TRBJ1-4	TRBD1	CASSETGLAEKLFF	TGTGCCAGCAGTGAGACAGGGTTGGCTGAAAAACTGTTTTTT
TRBV28	many	TRBJ1-2	.	CASSLSGRGSDGYTF	TGTGCCAGCAGTTTATCTGGCAGGGGATCCGATGGCTACACCTTC